A single sample is the source of the 8 T cell receptor beta chains below, sequenced in a study of shared clonotypes between healthy human individuals. Assay: immunoSEQ multiplex PCR; the TCRdb copy retains only in-frame clones and omits some. The sample shows about 680,000 clones, around 73% of them seen only once. Sequencing was performed on memory CD4+ T cells sorted from blood. Subset indicated: CD45RA-negative fraction. Every receptor here comes from a woman in her twenties or thirties in good health.

The chain is built from TRBV30 and TRBJ2-7, with 11 bases identical to TRBD1. The V segment lost 2 bases and the J segment 3 bases; nucleotides outside the gene matches: 6. CDR1 and CDR2 from the germline V gene are GTSNPN and SVGIG (reference sequence). The CDR3 covers 15 residues. The CDR3 spells CAWSSTGTGGYEQYF. The CDR3 DNA reads as TGTGCCTGGAGTTCGACCGGGACAGGGGGCTACGAGCAGTACTTC.

This rearrangement joins TRBV6-4 to TRBJ1-5, with D tentatively TRBD1 (5 bases). The CDR3 totals 14 residues. V lost 8 bases, J lost 7 bases, and 18 bases lay in between. Germline CDR1 MRHNA, CDR2 SNTAGT. The CDR3 coding sequence is TGTGCCAGCCCAGGGAGGGCGGGCTGGCAGCCCCAGCATTTT. Its translation is CASPGRAGWQPQHF.

This clone was detected ten times or more. V usage is TRBV4-2 and J usage is TRBJ2-5; D ambiguous. The ends were cut back, 0 bases at V and 0 bases at J, with 8 bases in the middle. There are 15 residues in the CDR3. The germline CDR1 and CDR2 sequences are LGHNA and YNFKEQ. The CDR3 protein is CASSQDGAHQETQYF. For the CDR3, the DNA is TGTGCCAGCAGCCAAGACGGCGCGCACCAAGAGACCCAGTACTTC.

V is TRBV9 and J is TRBJ2-1; 12 bases are a match to TRBD2. Unmatched junction bases numbered 7, after V lost 2 bases and J lost 7 bases. The CDR3 consists of 16 residues. In germline, CDR1 is SGDLS, CDR2 YYNGEE. CDR3 sequence: CASSVLAGGSLNEQFF. The CDR3 nucleotides read TGTGCCAGCAGCGTCCTAGCGGGAGGGAGTCTTAATGAGCAGTTCTTC.

The gene calls are TRBV5-8 and TRBJ1-4; weak D call: TRBD1 (5 bases). Trimming pared 4 bases from V and 3 bases from J, leaving 10 bases between. The germline gives CDR1 SGHTS, CDR2 YDEGEE. The CDR3 runs to 14 residues. CDR3 coding DNA: TGTGCCAGCAGCCACGGACACTCTAATGAAAAACTGTTTTTT. Encoded protein: CASSHGHSNEKLFF.

The rearrangement links TRBV19 to TRBJ2-3; 7 bases map to TRBD2. With 2 bases clipped from V and 2 bases from J, the junction kept 22 bases outside the gene matches. The CDR3 consists of 21 residues. Germline V gene sequence: CDR1 LNHDA, CDR2 SQIVND (reference sequence). CDR3 protein: CASSIRFSPGLQRGHTDTQYF. CDR3 sequence (DNA): TGTGCCAGTAGTATACGCTTCTCCCCAGGCTTGCAGCGGGGTCACACAGATACGCAGTATTTT. Supplemented by reference TRBV19 and TRBJ2-3, the full variable domain reads DGGITQSPKYLFRKEGQNVTLSCEQNLNHDAMYWYRQDPGQGLRLIYYSQIVNDFQKGDIAEGYSVSREKKESFPLTVTSAQKNPTAFYLCASSIRFSPGLQRGHTDTQYFGPGTRLTVL.

Regarding this clone: The sample carries other DNA sequences with the same CDR3. The V call is TRBV14, the J call TRBJ2-1, with D unclear. Germline V gene data show CDR1 as SGHDN and CDR2 as FVKESK. The CDR3 loop spans 13 amino acids. The V and J ends lost 4 bases and 0 bases respectively, with 4 bases between them. The CDR3 DNA is TGTGCCAGCAGCCGGGACTCCTACAATGAGCAGTTCTTC. This gives the protein CASSRDSYNEQFF.

This clone was counted only a few times. V usage is TRBV6-4 and J usage is TRBJ2-7; D gene unclear. CDR3 length: 11 amino acids. Germline CDR1 MRHNA, CDR2 SNTAGT. V lost 3 bases, J lost 6 bases, and 6 bases lay in between. CDR3 sequence reads: CASSEGSEQYF. The DNA of the CDR3 is TGTGCCAGCAGTGAGGGAAGCGAGCAGTACTTC.